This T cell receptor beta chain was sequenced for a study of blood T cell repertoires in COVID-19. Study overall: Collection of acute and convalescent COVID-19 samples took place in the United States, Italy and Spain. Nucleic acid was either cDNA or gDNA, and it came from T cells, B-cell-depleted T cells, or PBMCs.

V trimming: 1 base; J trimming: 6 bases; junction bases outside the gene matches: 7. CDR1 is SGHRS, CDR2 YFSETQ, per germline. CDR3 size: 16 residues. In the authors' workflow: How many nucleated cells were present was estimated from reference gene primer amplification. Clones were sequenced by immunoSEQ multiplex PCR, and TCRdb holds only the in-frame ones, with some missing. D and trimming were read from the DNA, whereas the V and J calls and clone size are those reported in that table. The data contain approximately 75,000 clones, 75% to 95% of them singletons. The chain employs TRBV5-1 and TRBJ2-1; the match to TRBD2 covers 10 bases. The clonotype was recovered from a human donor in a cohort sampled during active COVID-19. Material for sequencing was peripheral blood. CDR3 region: CASSLHLAGGPNEQFF. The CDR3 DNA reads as TGCGCCAGCAGCTTGCACTTAGCGGGGGGACCCAATGAGCAGTTCTTC. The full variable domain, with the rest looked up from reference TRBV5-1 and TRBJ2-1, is KAGVTQTPRYLIKTRGQQVTLSCSPISGHRSVSWYQQTPGQGLQFLFEYFSETQRNKGNFPGRFSGRQFSNSRSEMNVSTLELGDSALYLCASSLHLAGGPNEQFFGPGTRLTVL.